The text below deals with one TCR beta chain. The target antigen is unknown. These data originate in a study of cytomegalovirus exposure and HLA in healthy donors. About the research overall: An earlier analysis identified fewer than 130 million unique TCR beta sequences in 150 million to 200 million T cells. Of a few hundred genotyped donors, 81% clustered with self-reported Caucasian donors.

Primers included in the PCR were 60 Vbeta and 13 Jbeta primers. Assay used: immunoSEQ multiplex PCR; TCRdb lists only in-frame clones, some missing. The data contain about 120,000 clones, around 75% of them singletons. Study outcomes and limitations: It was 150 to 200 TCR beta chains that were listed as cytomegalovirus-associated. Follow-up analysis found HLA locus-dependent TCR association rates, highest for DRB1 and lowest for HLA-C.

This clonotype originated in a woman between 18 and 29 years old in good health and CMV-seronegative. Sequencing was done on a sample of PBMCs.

The CDR3 here is CASSRGQGETEAFF. CDR3 DNA sequence: TGTGCCAGTAGTAGAGGACAGGGAGAAACTGAAGCTTTCTTT. The gene calls are TRBV19 and TRBJ1-1; 8 bases are a match to TRBD1. J was trimmed by 5 bases and V by 4 bases; bases with no gene match: 6. In germline, CDR1 is LNHDA, CDR2 SQIVND (reference sequence). The CDR3 sequence is 14 residues long.